One sample yielded the 7 T cell receptor beta chains listed below, sequenced in a study of cytomegalovirus exposure and HLA in healthy donors. 13 Jbeta primers and 60 Vbeta primers were used for the PCR. Profiling relied on immunoSEQ multiplex PCR, and the TCRdb table lists in-frame clones only, not all of them. The repertoire holds roughly 220,000 clones, with about 70% as singletons. Sequenced material: PBMCs. These receptors were collected from a middle-aged man in good health and CMV-seropositive.

This chain links TRBV27 with TRBJ1-1; no definite D call. The CDR3 sequence is 15 residues long. Germline V CDR1 and CDR2: MNHEY, SMNVEV (reference sequence). Trimming pared 4 bases from V and 4 bases from J, leaving 16 bases between. CDR3 sequence reads: CASSSARVVSTEAFF. DNA for the CDR3: TGTGCCAGCAGTTCGGCCCGGGTGGTGAGCACTGAAGCTTTCTTT.

The rearrangement joins TRBV19 to TRBJ1-4, with a possible D match to TRBD1 (5 bases). The germline gives CDR1 LNHDA, CDR2 SQIVND (reference sequence). V was trimmed by 5 bases and J by 6 bases, leaving 16 bases between them. The CDR3 is made up of 15 amino acids. In nucleotides, the CDR3 is TGTGCCAGTAGTGCCTACGGGGGTCAGGATGAAAAACTGTTTTTT. Translation: CASSAYGGQDEKLFF.

This clone has a handful of counts. The chain links TRBV2 to TRBJ2-3; TRBD2 agrees at 12 bases. The CDR3 is 18 residues long. V dropped 4 bases and J dropped 4; count of bases not matched to a gene: 12. Per germline, CDR1 SNHLY and CDR2 FYNNEI. CDR3 nucleotides: TGTGCCAGCAGTGCGATTGAGCTAGCGGGGGGGCCATCAGATACGCAGTATTTT. It specifies CASSAIELAGGPSDTQYF.

The V and J genes are TRBV5-1 and TRBJ1-1; the match to TRBD1 covers 7 bases. Germline V CDR1 and CDR2: SGHRS, YFSETQ. The CDR3 is 15 amino acids. V was pared by 4 bases and J by 4 bases, with 10 bases of the junction left unmatched. For the CDR3, the DNA is TGCGCCAGCAGCCGCGATGGAGGGGGCGGCACTGAAGCTTTCTTT. This translates into CASSRDGGGGTEAFF.

The V call is TRBV15, the J call TRBJ2-6, with unresolved D. Trimming took off 4 bases at V and 0 bases at J, with 7 bases between the two ends. The CDR3 runs 15 residues. Germline CDR1 is LNHNV and CDR2 is YYDKDF (reference sequence). This chain's CDR3 is CATSTRSSGANVLTF. In DNA form, the CDR3 reads TGTGCCACCAGCACCCGTTCCTCTGGGGCCAACGTCCTGACTTTC.

The chain couples TRBV2 to TRBJ1-2; TRBD1 is a possible D gene (6 bases). V was cut by 5 bases and J by 6 bases, with 13 bases left in between. CDR1 is SNHLY, CDR2 FYNNEI, per germline. This CDR3 is built from 13 residues. The CDR3: CASSLQGWDGYTF. CDR3 bases: TGTGCCAGCAGTTTACAGGGATGGGATGGCTACACCTTC.

The V and J genes are TRBV5-5 and TRBJ1-1, with D maybe TRBD1 (5 bases). This CDR3 is built from 12 residues. Germline V gene data show CDR1 as SGHKS and CDR2 as YYEKEE (reference sequence). The V end was cut by 5 bases, the J end by 14 bases, with 19 bases between. CDR3 amino acids: CASSGGNPSLFF. The CDR3, as DNA: TGTGCCAGCAGTGGGGGGAATCCTAGCCTGTTCTTT.